This TCR beta chain was recorded in a study of regulatory T cells in long-lasting Graves disease. HTBI primers from iRepertoire and Arm-PCR of CDR3 regions yielded the TCR beta libraries. As originally analysed: Analysis of the samples identified 50 to 70 TRBV and 14 to 15 TRBJ segments. TCRdb reprocessed the multiplex PCR reads via MiXCR and lists one record per CDR3 protein. The V and J calls and clone size are TCRdb's, not the authors'. The sample comprises 380,000 or so distinct CDR3 sequences, under 20% of which are singletons, and roughly 21% rests with the top ten. In its sample, this clonotype was seen a few times. Time point specified: newly diagnosed GD, antithyroid drugs for less than 3 months. The TCR library used RNA extracted from PBMCs. The CDR3 spans 14 residues. The V and J ends lost 7 bases and 4 bases, in that order; junction bases with no gene match: 10. CDR1 MDHEN and CDR2 SYDVKM come from the germline V gene.

These data were likewise used in another study, on T cells in Graves' hyperthyroidism and ophthalmopathy. According to that study: Stable hyperthyroidism was separated from ophthalmopathy by a model based on 13 V-J features.

The TCR sequence derives from a woman between 18 and 29 years old with Graves disease. The V call is TRBV28, the J call TRBJ2-7; 7 bases align to TRBD1. The sequencing used peripheral blood mononuclear cells (PBMCs), collected at new diagnosis, from a patient treated with antithyroid drugs. Here the CDR3 reads CASNSGGEGYEQYF. The CDR3 nucleotides are TGTGCCAGCAATTCAGGGGGAGAGGGATACGAGCAGTACTTC.